This passage covers 4 T cell receptor beta chains from one sample sequenced in a study of siplizumab effects on memory and regulatory T cells. Assay: immunoSEQ multiplex PCR; the TCRdb copy retains only in-frame clones and omits some. The top ten hold approximately 3.8% of the sample, which has tens of thousands of clones, approximately 82% seen once. Sequencing input: memory CD4+ T cells sorted from blood. Receptors were obtained from a human donor in good health.

V gene TRBV27 combines with J gene TRBJ2-5; 13 nucleotides line up with TRBD2. Trimming cost V 5 bases and J 5 bases; bases outside gene matches: 5. CDR3 length: 15 amino acids. Germline CDR1 MNHEY, CDR2 SMNVEV (reference sequence). The CDR3 nucleotides are TGTGCCAGCAGTGAGCTGGGACTAGCGGGGGAGACCCAGTACTTC. Encoded protein: CASSELGLAGETQYF.

The chain links TRBV5-1 to TRBJ2-7; D unresolved. CDR1 and CDR2 from the germline V gene are SGHRS and YFSETQ. The CDR3 length is 14 residues. Trimming left V 4 bases short and J 0 bases short, with 11 bases between. The CDR3 here is CASSLAETSYEQYF. The CDR3 DNA reads as TGCGCCAGCAGCCTGGCGGAAACCTCCTACGAGCAGTACTTC. The variable domain in full, with the rest retrieved from reference TRBV5-1 and TRBJ2-7, is KAGVTQTPRYLIKTRGQQVTLSCSPISGHRSVSWYQQTPGQGLQFLFEYFSETQRNKGNFPGRFSGRQFSNSRSEMNVSTLELGDSALYLCASSLAETSYEQYFGPGTRLTVT.

CDR3 sequence (DNA): TGCGCCAGCAGCTTGGTCGCGGGGGCGAGCTCCTACAATGAGCAGTTCTTC. Its translation is CASSLVAGASSYNEQFF. The chain joins TRBV5-1 to TRBJ2-1; a possible D gene is TRBD2 (7 bases). This CDR3 has 17 residues. Germline CDR1 and CDR2: SGHRS and YFSETQ. V lost 0 bases to trimming and J lost 0 bases, with 13 bases between them. The full variable domain, its missing parts supplied by reference TRBV5-1 and TRBJ2-1, is KAGVTQTPRYLIKTRGQQVTLSCSPISGHRSVSWYQQTPGQGLQFLFEYFSETQRNKGNFPGRFSGRQFSNSRSEMNVSTLELGDSALYLCASSLVAGASSYNEQFFGPGTRLTVL.

The rearrangement joins TRBV5-1 to TRBJ1-2; TRBD1 agrees at 11 bases. Per germline, CDR1 SGHRS and CDR2 YFSETQ. This CDR3 is built from 14 residues. The J segment lost 7 bases and the V segment lost 0 bases, leaving 2 bases of the junction unmatched. CDR3 sequence: CASSLGDRGFGYTF. In nucleotides, the CDR3 is TGCGCCAGCAGCTTGGGGGACAGGGGGTTTGGCTACACCTTC.